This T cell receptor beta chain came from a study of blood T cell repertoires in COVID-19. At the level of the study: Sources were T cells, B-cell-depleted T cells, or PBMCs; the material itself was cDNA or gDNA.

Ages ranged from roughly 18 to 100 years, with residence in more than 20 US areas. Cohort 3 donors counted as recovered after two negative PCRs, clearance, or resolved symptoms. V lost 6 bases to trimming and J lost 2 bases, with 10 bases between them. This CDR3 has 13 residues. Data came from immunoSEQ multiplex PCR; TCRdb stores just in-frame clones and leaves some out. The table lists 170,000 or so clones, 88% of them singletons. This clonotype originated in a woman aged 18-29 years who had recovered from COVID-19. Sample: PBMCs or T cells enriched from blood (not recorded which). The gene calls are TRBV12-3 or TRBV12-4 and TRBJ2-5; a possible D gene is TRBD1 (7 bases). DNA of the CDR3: TGTGCCAGCAGGGGGGGACAGCAAGAGACCCAGTACTTC. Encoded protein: CASRGGQQETQYF.